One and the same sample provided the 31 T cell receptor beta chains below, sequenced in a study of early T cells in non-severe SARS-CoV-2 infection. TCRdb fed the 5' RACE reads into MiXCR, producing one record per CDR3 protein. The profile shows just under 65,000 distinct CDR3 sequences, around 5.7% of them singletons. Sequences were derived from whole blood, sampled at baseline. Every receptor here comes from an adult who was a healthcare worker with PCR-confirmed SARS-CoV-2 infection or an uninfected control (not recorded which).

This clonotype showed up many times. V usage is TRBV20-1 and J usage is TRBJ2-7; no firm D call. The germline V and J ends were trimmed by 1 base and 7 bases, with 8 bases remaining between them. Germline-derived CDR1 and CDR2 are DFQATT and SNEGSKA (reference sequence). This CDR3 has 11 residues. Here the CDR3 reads CSARALGEQYF. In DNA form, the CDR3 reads TGCAGTGCTAGAGCCTTAGGAGAGCAGTACTTC.

CDR3 DNA: TGCAGTGCTACAAGCGGGGGGAATGTTCTTGAAGCTTTCTTT. The encoded protein is CSATSGGNVLEAFF. This chain connects TRBV20-1 to TRBJ1-1; a possible D gene is TRBD1 (5 bases). Germline-derived CDR1 and CDR2 are DFQATT and SNEGSKA (reference sequence). The CDR3 consists of 14 residues. V gave up 4 bases and J gave up 7 bases, with 19 bases separating them.

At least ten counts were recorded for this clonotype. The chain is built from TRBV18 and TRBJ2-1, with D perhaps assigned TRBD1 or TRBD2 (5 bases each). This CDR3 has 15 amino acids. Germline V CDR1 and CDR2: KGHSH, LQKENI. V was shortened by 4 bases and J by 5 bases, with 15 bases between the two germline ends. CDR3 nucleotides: TGTGCCAGCTCACGGACCCGGGACGGACACAATGAGCAGTTCTTC. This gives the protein CASSRTRDGHNEQFF.

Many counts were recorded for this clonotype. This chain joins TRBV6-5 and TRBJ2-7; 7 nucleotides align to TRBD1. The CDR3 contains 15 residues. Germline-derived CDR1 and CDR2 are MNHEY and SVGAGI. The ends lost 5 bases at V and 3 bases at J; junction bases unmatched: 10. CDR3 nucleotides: TGTGCCAGCAGTCGATCCCGGGACAGAGGCTACGAGCAGTACTTC. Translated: CASSRSRDRGYEQYF.

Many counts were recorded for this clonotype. The CDR3 loop reads CSASNYLRGTGELFF. For the CDR3, the DNA is TGCAGTGCTAGTAACTATCTGCGAGGCACCGGGGAGCTGTTTTTT. V and J are TRBV20-1 and TRBJ2-2; D is uncertain. V was shortened by 3 bases and J by 4 bases, with 15 bases between the two germline ends. The length of the CDR3 is 15 residues. The germline V gene has CDR1 DFQATT and CDR2 SNEGSKA (reference sequence).

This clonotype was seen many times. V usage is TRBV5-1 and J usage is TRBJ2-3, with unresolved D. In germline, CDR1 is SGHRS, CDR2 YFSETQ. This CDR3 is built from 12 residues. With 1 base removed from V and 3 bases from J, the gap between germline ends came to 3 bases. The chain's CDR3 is CASSLRTDTQYF. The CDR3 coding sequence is TGCGCCAGCAGCTTGAGAACAGATACGCAGTATTTT.

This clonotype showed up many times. The CDR3 sequence: CASSLDAGLAAWGIWTYNEQFF. The CDR3 region has the DNA TGTGCCAGCAGCTTGGATGCGGGACTAGCGGCCTGGGGGATCTGGACCTACAATGAGCAGTTCTTC. The chain links TRBV7-2 to TRBJ2-1; 11 nucleotides match TRBD2. The CDR3 totals 22 residues. J was trimmed by 2 bases and V by 3 bases; bases with no gene match: 21. CDR1 and CDR2 (germline): SGHTA, FQGNSA.

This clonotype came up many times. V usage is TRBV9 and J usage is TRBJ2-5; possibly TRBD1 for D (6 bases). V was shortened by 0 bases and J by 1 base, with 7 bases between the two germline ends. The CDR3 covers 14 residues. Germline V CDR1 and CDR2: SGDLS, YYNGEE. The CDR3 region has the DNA TGTGCCAGCAGCGTAGGGACAGTCCAAGAGACCCAGTACTTC. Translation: CASSVGTVQETQYF.

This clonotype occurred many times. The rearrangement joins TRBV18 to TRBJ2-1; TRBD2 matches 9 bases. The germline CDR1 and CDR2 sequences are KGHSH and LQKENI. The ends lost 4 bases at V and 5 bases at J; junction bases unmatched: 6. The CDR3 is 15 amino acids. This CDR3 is CASSRASGVDNEQFF. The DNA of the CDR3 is TGTGCCAGCTCACGAGCTAGCGGGGTCGACAATGAGCAGTTCTTC.

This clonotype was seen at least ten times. CDR3 coding DNA: TGTGCCAGCAGTTTATCCTCCGTGGGGACCCAGTACTTC. Protein: CASSLSSVGTQYF. The chain links TRBV28 to TRBJ2-5; no clear D. Trimming left V 1 base short and J 7 bases short, with 10 bases between. CDR3 length equals 13 residues. Germline CDR1 is MDHEN and CDR2 is SYDVKM.

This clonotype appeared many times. The CDR3 protein is CAIRSGTSNTEAFF. The CDR3 coding sequence is TGTGCCATCAGATCCGGGACTTCGAACACTGAAGCTTTCTTT. The gene calls are TRBV10-3 and TRBJ1-1; a possible D gene is TRBD1 (5 bases). Trimming cost V 6 bases and J 1 base, with 12 bases left between them. The germline V gene encodes CDR1 ENHRY and CDR2 SYGVKD. The CDR3 covers 14 residues.

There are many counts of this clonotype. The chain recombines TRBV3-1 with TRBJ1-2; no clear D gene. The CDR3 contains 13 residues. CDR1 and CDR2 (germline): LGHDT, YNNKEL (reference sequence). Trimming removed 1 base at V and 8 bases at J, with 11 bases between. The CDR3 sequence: CASSQGYGGGYTF. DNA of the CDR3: TGTGCCAGCAGCCAAGGGTACGGTGGAGGCTACACCTTC.

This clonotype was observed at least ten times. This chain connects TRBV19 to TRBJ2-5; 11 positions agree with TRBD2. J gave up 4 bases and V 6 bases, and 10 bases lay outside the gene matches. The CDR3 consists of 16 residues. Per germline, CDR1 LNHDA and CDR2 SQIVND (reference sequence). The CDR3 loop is CASRPRLAGSRETQYF. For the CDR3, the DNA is TGTGCCAGTAGACCTAGACTAGCGGGGTCCCGAGAGACCCAGTACTTC.

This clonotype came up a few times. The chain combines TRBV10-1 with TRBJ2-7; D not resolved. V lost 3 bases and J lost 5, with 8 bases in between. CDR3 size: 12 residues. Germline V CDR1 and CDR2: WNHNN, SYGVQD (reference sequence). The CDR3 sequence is CASSDGPDEQYF. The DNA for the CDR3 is TGCGCCAGCAGTGATGGACCTGACGAGCAGTACTTC.

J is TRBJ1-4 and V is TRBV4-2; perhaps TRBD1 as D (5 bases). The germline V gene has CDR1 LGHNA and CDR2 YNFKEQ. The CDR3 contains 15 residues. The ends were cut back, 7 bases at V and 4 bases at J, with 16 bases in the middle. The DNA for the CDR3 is TGTGCCAGCACCGACAAGGGGACTGTTAATGAAAAACTGTTTTTT. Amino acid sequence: CASTDKGTVNEKLFF.

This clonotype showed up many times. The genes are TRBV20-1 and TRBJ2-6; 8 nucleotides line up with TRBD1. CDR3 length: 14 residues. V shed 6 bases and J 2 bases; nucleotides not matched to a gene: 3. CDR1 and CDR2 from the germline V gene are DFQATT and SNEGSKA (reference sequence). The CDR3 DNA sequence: TGCAGTGCAGCACAGGGGGCTGGGGCCAACGTCCTGACTTTC. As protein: CSAAQGAGANVLTF.

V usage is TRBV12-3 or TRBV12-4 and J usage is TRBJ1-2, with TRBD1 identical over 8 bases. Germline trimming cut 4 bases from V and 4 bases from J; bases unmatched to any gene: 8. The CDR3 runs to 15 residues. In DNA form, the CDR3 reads TGTGCCAGCAGTTGGGACAGGACCCCCGGCTATGGCTACACCTTC. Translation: CASSWDRTPGYGYTF.

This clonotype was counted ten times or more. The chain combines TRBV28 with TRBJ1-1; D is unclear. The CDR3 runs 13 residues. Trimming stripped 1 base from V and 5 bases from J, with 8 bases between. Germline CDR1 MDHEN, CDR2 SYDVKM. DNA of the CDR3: TGTGCCAGCAGTTTATCCGGGGATACTGAAGCTTTCTTT. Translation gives CASSLSGDTEAFF.

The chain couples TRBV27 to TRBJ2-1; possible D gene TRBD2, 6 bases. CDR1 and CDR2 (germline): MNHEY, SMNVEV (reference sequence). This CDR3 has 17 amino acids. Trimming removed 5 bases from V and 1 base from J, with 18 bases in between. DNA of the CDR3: TGTGCCAGCAGTCCCCCAAGGCGGGGCCGATCCTACAATGAGCAGTTCTTC. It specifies CASSPPRRGRSYNEQFF.

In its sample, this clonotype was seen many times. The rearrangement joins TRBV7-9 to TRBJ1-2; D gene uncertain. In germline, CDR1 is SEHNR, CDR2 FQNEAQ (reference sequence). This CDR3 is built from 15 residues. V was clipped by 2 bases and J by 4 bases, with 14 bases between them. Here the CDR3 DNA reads TGTGCCAGCAGCTTATTCTGGGGAGAGGGCTATGGCTACACCTTC. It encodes CASSLFWGEGYGYTF.

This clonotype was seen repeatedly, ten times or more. The CDR3 coding sequence is TGTGCCTGTACCGGGACTAGCGGCTACGAGCAGTACTTC. It specifies CACTGTSGYEQYF. J is TRBJ2-7 and V is TRBV30; 11 nucleotides align to TRBD2. The V and J ends lost 6 bases and 3 bases, in that order; junction bases with no gene match: 4. Germline CDR1 GTSNPN, CDR2 SVGIG (reference sequence). The CDR3 sequence is 13 residues long.

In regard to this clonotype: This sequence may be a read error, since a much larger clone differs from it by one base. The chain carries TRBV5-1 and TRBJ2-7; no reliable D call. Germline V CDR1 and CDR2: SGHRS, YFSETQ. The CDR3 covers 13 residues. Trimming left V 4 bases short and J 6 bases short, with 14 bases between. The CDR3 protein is CASSPPPASEQYF. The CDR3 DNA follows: TGCGCCAGCAGCCCACCCCCGGCCAGCGAGCAGTACTTC.

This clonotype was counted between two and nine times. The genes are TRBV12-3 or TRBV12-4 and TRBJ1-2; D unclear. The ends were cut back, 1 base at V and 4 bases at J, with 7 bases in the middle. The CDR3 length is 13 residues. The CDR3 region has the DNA TGTGCCAGCAGTTTAGGGGCAGGCTATGGCTACACCTTC. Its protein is CASSLGAGYGYTF.

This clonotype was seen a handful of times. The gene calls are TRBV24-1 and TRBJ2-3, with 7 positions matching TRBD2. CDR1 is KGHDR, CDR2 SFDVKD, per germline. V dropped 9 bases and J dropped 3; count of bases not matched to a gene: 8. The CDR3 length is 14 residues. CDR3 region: CATRRGGETDTQYF. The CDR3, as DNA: TGTGCCACCCGCCGTGGGGGGGAGACAGATACGCAGTATTTT.

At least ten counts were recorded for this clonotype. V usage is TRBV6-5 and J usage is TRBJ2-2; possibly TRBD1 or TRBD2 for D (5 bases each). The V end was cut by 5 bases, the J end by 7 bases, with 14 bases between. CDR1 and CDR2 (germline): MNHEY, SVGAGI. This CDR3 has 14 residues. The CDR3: CASSPGPGDGELFF. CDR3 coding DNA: TGTGCCAGCAGTCCGGGGCCGGGTGACGGGGAGCTGTTTTTT.

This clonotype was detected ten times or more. The CDR3 loop reads CATSRDKEAANTEAFF. CDR3 nucleotide sequence: TGTGCCACCAGCAGAGACAAGGAGGCCGCGAACACTGAAGCTTTCTTT. The chain is built from TRBV15 and TRBJ1-1; D is unresolved. There are 16 residues in the CDR3. Trimming shortened V by 0 bases and J by 1 base, and 12 bases separated the two germline ends. Looked up from germline, CDR1 is LNHNV and CDR2 is YYDKDF (reference sequence).

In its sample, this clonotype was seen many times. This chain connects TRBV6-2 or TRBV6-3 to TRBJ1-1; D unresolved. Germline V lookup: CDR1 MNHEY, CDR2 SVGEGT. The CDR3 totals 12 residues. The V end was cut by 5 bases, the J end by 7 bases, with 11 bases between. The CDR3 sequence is CASSPRVHEAFF. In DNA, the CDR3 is TGTGCCAGCAGTCCCCGTGTTCATGAAGCTTTCTTT.

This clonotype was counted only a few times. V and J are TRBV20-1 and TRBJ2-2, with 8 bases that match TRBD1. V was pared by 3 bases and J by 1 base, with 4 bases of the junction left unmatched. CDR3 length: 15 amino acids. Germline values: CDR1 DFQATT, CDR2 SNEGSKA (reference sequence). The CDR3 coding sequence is TGCAGTGCTAGGGTCGGGACAGGGAACACCGGGGAGCTGTTTTTT. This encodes CSARVGTGNTGELFF.

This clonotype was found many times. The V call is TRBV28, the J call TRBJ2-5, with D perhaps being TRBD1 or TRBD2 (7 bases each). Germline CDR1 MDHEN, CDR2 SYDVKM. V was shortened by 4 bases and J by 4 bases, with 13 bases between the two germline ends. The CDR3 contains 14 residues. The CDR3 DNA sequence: TGTGCCAGCAGTTCTCAGGGGGGGTTAGAGACCCAGTACTTC. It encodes CASSSQGGLETQYF. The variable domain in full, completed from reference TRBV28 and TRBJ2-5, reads DVKVTQSSRYLVKRTGEKVFLECVQDMDHENMFWYRQDPGLGLRLIYFSYDVKMKEKGDIPEGYSVSREKKERFSLILESASTNQTSMYLCASSSQGGLETQYFGPGTRLLVL.

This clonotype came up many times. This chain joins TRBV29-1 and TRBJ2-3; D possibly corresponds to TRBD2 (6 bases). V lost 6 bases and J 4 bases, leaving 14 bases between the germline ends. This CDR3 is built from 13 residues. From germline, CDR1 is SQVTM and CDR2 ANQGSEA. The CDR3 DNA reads TGCAGCGTCAACGGAGGGCCAGCAGATACGCAGTATTTT. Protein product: CSVNGGPADTQYF.

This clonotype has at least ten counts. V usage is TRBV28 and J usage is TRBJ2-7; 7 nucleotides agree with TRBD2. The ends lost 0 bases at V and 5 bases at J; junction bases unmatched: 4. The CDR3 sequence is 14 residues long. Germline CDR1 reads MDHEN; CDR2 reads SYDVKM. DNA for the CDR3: TGTGCCAGCAGTTTATGGACTAGCAGCCACGAGCAGTACTTC. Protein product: CASSLWTSSHEQYF.